Listed here are 11 T cell receptor beta chains from one sample, sequenced in a study of T cell responses to AZD1222 COVID-19 vaccine. TCRdb's table, derived via immunoSEQ multiplex PCR, lists solely in-frame clones and lacks some. The sample lists tens of thousands of clones, around 83% occurring once. Sequencing was performed on peripheral blood, taken on day 0 of AZD1222 vaccination. Receptors originate from an adult in good health.

The genes are TRBV28 and TRBJ1-3, with D possibly matching TRBD1 (6 bases). Germline CDR1 and CDR2: MDHEN and SYDVKM. CDR3 length: 14 amino acids. The V end was cut by 5 bases, the J end by 3 bases, with 11 bases between. CDR3 nucleotide sequence: TGTGCCAGCAGTCTCCAGGGGTTTGGAAACACCATATATTTT. This encodes CASSLQGFGNTIYF. The entire variable domain, with the rest obtained from reference TRBV28 and TRBJ1-3, is as follows: DVKVTQSSRYLVKRTGEKVFLECVQDMDHENMFWYRQDPGLGLRLIYFSYDVKMKEKGDIPEGYSVSREKKERFSLILESASTNQTSMYLCASSLQGFGNTIYFGEGSWLTVV.

Points on this clone: Within the sample, other DNA sequences also encode this same CDR3. J is TRBJ2-3 and V is TRBV6-5; a possible D gene is TRBD2 (5 bases). The CDR3 spans 13 residues. CDR1 and CDR2 (germline): MNHEY, SVGAGI. V was clipped by 7 bases and J by 3 bases, with 11 bases between them. CDR3 DNA: TGTGCCAGCAAAAGTTCGGGGACAGATACGCAGTATTTT. This codes for CASKSSGTDTQYF.

This clone appeared a few times. The V and J genes are TRBV18 and TRBJ1-1, with D possibly being TRBD1 (6 bases). The CDR3 sequence is 14 residues long. Germline V CDR1 and CDR2: KGHSH, LQKENI. Trimming left V 2 bases short and J 6 bases short, with 13 bases between. CDR3 coding DNA: TGTGCCAGCTCACCAGATCGGGGGCGATCTGAAGCTTTCTTT. Amino acid sequence: CASSPDRGRSEAFF.

The J gene is TRBJ1-6, the V gene TRBV10-1; maybe TRBD1 (5 bases). Trimming stripped 3 bases from V and 10 bases from J, with 10 bases between. The CDR3 runs 13 residues. Germline V lookup: CDR1 WNHNN, CDR2 SYGVQD (reference sequence). The CDR3 sequence is CASSEQEKSPLHF. As DNA, the CDR3 is TGCGCCAGCAGTGAACAGGAGAAATCACCCCTCCACTTT.

J is TRBJ2-2 and V is TRBV5-4; no clear D. V shed 3 bases and J shed 4 bases, with 10 bases lying between them. This CDR3 spans 14 amino acids. Germline V CDR1 and CDR2: SGHNT, YYREEE (reference sequence). The CDR3 nucleotides read TGTGCCAGCAGCTCCCTGCTAGGCACCGGGGAGCTGTTTTTT. Its translation is CASSSLLGTGELFF.

This clone appeared once. V gene TRBV5-1 combines with J gene TRBJ2-5; a possible D gene is TRBD2 (6 bases). The CDR3 runs 17 residues. Trimming pared 1 base from V and 2 bases from J, leaving 18 bases between. CDR1 is SGHRS, CDR2 YFSETQ, per germline. The CDR3 DNA reads TGCGCCAGCAGCTTGCAGTCGCGGGGCCACGAGCAAGAGACCCAGTACTTC. It translates to CASSLQSRGHEQETQYF.

This clone has a single count. The chain links TRBV5-4 to TRBJ2-3, with D tentatively TRBD2 (5 bases). The CDR3 consists of 13 residues. Trimming pared 3 bases from V and 2 bases from J, leaving 7 bases between. Germline loops: CDR1 SGHNT, CDR2 YYREEE (reference sequence). CDR3 residues: CASSWETTDTQYF. CDR3 coding DNA: TGTGCCAGCAGCTGGGAGACCACAGATACGCAGTATTTT.

The CDR3 reads CASSVTTGSYNEQFF. CDR3 bases: TGTGCCAGCAGCGTAACTACAGGAAGTTACAATGAGCAGTTCTTC. The J gene is TRBJ2-1, the V gene TRBV9; TRBD1 might be the D (5 bases). V was trimmed by 1 base and J by 4 bases, leaving 12 bases between them. Germline V lookup: CDR1 SGDLS, CDR2 YYNGEE. This CDR3 contains 15 residues.

CDR3 coding DNA: TGTGCCAGCAGCTTAGCGCTCGGCTTGAGGGGTGAAGCTTTCTTT. Protein: CASSLALGLRGEAFF. The chain links TRBV7-9 to TRBJ1-1, with D maybe TRBD1 (5 bases). The CDR3 is 15 residues long. The germline V and J ends were trimmed by 0 bases and 7 bases, with 15 bases remaining between them. Looked up from germline, CDR1 is SEHNR and CDR2 is FQNEAQ (reference sequence).

This clone was counted a few times. The chain is built from TRBV28 and TRBJ2-7; perhaps TRBD1 as D (6 bases). Germline values: CDR1 MDHEN, CDR2 SYDVKM. Trimming left V 8 bases short and J 4 bases short, with 21 bases between. The CDR3 length is 15 residues. CDR3 region: CASPNPRGDGYEQYF. The CDR3 DNA reads as TGTGCCAGCCCTAACCCCAGGGGAGACGGTTACGAGCAGTACTTC.

V and J are TRBV14 and TRBJ1-1; D gene ambiguous. The CDR3 has 14 amino acids. CDR1 and CDR2 (germline): SGHDN, FVKESK. Trimming took off 3 bases at V and 1 base at J, with 9 bases between the two ends. The CDR3, as DNA: TGTGCCAGCAGCCAGTTAGGATGGAACACTGAAGCTTTCTTT. This codes for CASSQLGWNTEAFF.